This T cell receptor beta chain stems from a study of vaccination effects on CD4 cells after COVID-19. Across the study: Post-vaccine specimens arrived a median 72 days past the second dose.

Turning to this clone: Its matching antigen is unknown.

Overall study findings and caveats: Common cold coronaviruses were cross-recognized by only 1 of 255 vaccine-induced clones in healthy vaccinees. Clones induced by infection and by vaccine showed marked clonal contraction late after vaccination.

The table came from immunoSEQ multiplex PCR; TCRdb's copy has only in-frame clones and leaves some out. The sample consists of approximately 47,000 clones, roughly three quarters of them appearing once. Scientists isolated CD4+ T cells after a roughly 9-day culture period ended. BNT162b2 vaccine or mRNA-1273 vaccine was given to participants in two doses. The input for sequencing was CD4+ T cells from PBMCs cultured without peptide, taken after COVID-19 vaccination. This TCR derives from a human donor who received a COVID-19 vaccine.

CDR3 amino acids: CASSERHSPLHF. CDR3 bases: TGTGCCAGCAGTGAAAGGCATTCACCCCTCCACTTT. The V call is TRBV6-1, the J call TRBJ1-6; D is unresolved. V lost 2 bases to trimming and J lost 8 bases, with 4 bases between them. The CDR3 spans 12 residues. CDR1 is MNHNS, CDR2 SASEGT, per germline.